This TCR beta chain came from a study of T cells in localized non-small cell lung cancer. The study, taken as a whole, reports: Sequencing involved a lone tumor region, leaving heterogeneity possible. Longer overall survival accompanied higher blood T cell density.

This clone was detected only once. Its antigen remains unknown. Data came from immunoSEQ multiplex PCR; TCRdb stores just in-frame clones and leaves some out. Of tens of thousands of clones listed, approximately 85% were seen once; the top ten hold about 2.7%. This CDR3 spans 15 amino acids. CDR1 is LNHDA, CDR2 SQIVND, per germline (reference sequence). The V end lost 6 bases, the J end lost 3 bases, and 15 bases lay between the germline ends. The chain joins TRBV19 to TRBJ1-5; D uncertain. Sequences were derived from peripheral blood, sampled before any cancer treatment. This sequence was found in a man aged 40-75 years with stage I lung adenocarcinoma. The CDR3 is CASRMKAAYNQPQHF. The CDR3 DNA is TGTGCCAGTAGAATGAAGGCAGCTTACAATCAGCCCCAGCATTTT.